This T cell receptor (beta chain) was captured by sequencing in a study of blood T cell repertoires in COVID-19. Study-level information: T cells, B-cell-depleted T cells, or PBMCs provided the cDNA or gDNA that served as material.

J was trimmed by 5 bases and V by 5 bases; bases with no gene match: 9. Germline values: CDR1 SGHVS, CDR2 FNYEAQ. The CDR3 runs to 15 residues. Some clones are missing from TCRdb's copy, which holds only in-frame ones; the method was immunoSEQ multiplex PCR. Here the sample spans a few hundred thousand clones, roughly nine tenths being singletons. V gene TRBV7-6 combines with J gene TRBJ2-7; 10 nucleotides line up with TRBD1. Sequences were obtained from PBMCs or T cells enriched from blood (not recorded which). This receptor was taken from a woman aged 25 to 39 who had recovered from COVID-19. The CDR3 nucleotides read TGTGCCAGCAGCACCTGGGACAGGGGTTATCACGAGCAGTACTTC. Protein product: CASSTWDRGYHEQYF. Full variable domain (missing parts from reference TRBV7-6 and TRBJ2-7): GAGVSQSPRYKVTKRGQDVALRCDPISGHVSLYWYRQALGQGPEFLTYFNYEAQQDKSGLPNDRFSAERPEGSISTLTIQRTEQRDSAMYRCASSTWDRGYHEQYFGPGTRLTVT.